This T cell receptor (beta chain) originates from a study of T cell responses to AZD1222 COVID-19 vaccine. The study's findings and limits: Following two doses of AZD1222, Spike-specific TCR breadth and depth rose. Vaccine-related CD4 TCRs covered spike, predominating at 160-218 and 743-854. Nearly half of unique spike-specific TCRs reportedly avoided B.1.351 and B.1.1.7 mutated regions.

This clone was counted once. Its specificity is not known. TCRdb's copy holds only in-frame clones and misses some; the assay was immunoSEQ multiplex PCR. The sample gives 140,000 to 150,000 clones, roughly nine tenths of which show up once; around 8% is in the top ten. The TCR comes from an adult who received the MenACWY meningococcal vaccine as a control. The sample in question was peripheral blood, obtained 28 days after the second dose of the MenACWY control vaccine.

The CDR3 reads CASSERNSNEQFF. Written as DNA, the CDR3 is TGTGCCAGCAGCGAACGAAACAGCAATGAGCAGTTCTTC. This rearrangement joins TRBV14 to TRBJ2-1; D unresolved. This CDR3 comprises 13 residues. Trimming pared 5 bases from V and 6 bases from J, leaving 11 bases between. CDR1 is SGHDN, CDR2 FVKESK, per germline.